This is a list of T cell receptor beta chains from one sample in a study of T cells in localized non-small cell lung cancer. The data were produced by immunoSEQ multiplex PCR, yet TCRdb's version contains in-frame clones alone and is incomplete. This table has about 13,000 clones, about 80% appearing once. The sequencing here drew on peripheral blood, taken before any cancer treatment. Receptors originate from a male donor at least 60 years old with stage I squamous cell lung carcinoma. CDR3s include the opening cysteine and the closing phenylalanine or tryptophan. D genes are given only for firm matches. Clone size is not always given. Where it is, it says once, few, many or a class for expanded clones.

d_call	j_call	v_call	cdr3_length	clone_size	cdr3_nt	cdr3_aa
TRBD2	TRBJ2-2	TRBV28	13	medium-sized	TGTGCCAGCAGGCCCCGGGGGGGCGGGGAGCTGTTTTTT	CASRPRGGGELFF
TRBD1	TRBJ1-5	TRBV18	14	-	TGTGCCAGCTCACTCGGACAGGGAGGTCAGCCCCAGCATTTT	CASSLGQGGQPQHF
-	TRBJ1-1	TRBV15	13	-	TGTGCCACCAGCAGAGTGCACGGCACTGAAGCTTTCTTT	CATSRVHGTEAFF
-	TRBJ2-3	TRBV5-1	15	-	TGCGCCAGCAGCTTGGCCTTCAGTCGCACAGATACGCAGTATTTT	CASSLAFSRTDTQYF
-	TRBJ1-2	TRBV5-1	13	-	TGCGCCAGCAGCCCTTTTCGGAGGGATGGCTACACCTTC	CASSPFRRDGYTF
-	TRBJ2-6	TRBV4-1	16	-	TGCGCCAGCAGCCAGACTGACGCCTCTGGGGCCAACGTCCTGACTTTC	CASSQTDASGANVLTF
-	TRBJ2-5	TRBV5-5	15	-	TGTGCCAGCACGGGAGGCCTGACAGGGAGGGAGACCCAGTACTTC	CASTGGLTGRETQYF
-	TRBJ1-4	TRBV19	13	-	TGTGCCAGCTCGACGCCTGGGATATCGGAACTGTTTTTT	CASSTPGISELFF
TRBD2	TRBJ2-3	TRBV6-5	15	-	TGTGCCAGCAGGGGGGGAGCGGGATGGTCAGATACGCAGTATTTT	CASRGGAGWSDTQYF
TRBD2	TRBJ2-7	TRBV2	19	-	TGTGCCAGCAGTTCTGCTTCGGTGTCTAGCGGGAGGAACAGCCACGAGCAGTACTTC	CASSSASVSSGRNSHEQYF
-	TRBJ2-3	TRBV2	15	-	TGTGCCAGCAGTGAAGACCGGGAGTCCACAGATACGCAGTATTTT	CASSEDRESTDTQYF
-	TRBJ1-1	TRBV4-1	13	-	TGCGCCAGCACCCTCTACTCGGACACTGAAGCTTTCTTT	CASTLYSDTEAFF
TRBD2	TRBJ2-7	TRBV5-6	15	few	TGTGCCAGCGCCGGAAGCGGGAGCCTTACCTACGAGCAGTACTTC	CASAGSGSLTYEQYF
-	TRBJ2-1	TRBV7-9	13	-	TGTGCCAGCAGCTTAGAAGGGCGGGCTCAGCGGTTCTTC	CASSLEGRAQRFF
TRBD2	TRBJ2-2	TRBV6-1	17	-	TGTGCCAGCAGTGAACGGGTAGCGGGAGGCCCCACCGGGGAGCTGTTTTTT	CASSERVAGGPTGELFF
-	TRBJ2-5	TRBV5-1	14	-	TGCGCCAGCAGCTCTCAAGGACACCAAGAGACCCAGTACTTC	CASSSQGHQETQYF
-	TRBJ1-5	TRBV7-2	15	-	TGTGCCAGCAGCTCATACGCAGGGCCCAATCAGCCCCAGCATTTT	CASSSYAGPNQPQHF
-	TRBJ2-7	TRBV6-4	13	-	TGTGCCAGCAGTCAAGACTGGCGCTCCGAGCAGTACTTC	CASSQDWRSEQYF
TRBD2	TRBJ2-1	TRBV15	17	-	TGTGCCACCAGTCGGCTAGCGGGAGCCTTCTCCTACAATGAGCAGTTCTTC	CATSRLAGAFSYNEQFF
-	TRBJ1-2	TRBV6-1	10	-	TGTGCCAGCAGGACAATGGGCTACACCTTC	CASRTMGYTF
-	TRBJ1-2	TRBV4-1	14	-	TGCGCCAGCAGCCAAGACAGGGGCGGCTATGGCTACACCTTC	CASSQDRGGYGYTF
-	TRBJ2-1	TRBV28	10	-	TGTGCCAGCAGTTTCGGTGAGCAGTTCTTC	CASSFGEQFF
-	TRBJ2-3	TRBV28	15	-	TGTGCCAGCGGGGGCAGGGCACAAGTCACAGATACGCAGTATTTT	CASGGRAQVTDTQYF
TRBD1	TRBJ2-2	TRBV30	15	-	TGTGCCTGGAGTCGACAGGGGATAAACACCGGGGAGCTGTTTTTT	CAWSRQGINTGELFF
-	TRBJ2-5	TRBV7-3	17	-	TGTGCCAGCAGCTCCGCTTTTCCGCAGGGTAAACAAGAGACCCAGTACTTC	CASSSAFPQGKQETQYF
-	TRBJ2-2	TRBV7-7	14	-	TGTGCCAGCAGCCAGTCTCAAGGCACCGGGGAGCTGTTTTTT	CASSQSQGTGELFF
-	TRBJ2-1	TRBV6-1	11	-	TGTGCCAGCGGGGGCGGCCTCATATCGTTCTTC	CASGGGLISFF
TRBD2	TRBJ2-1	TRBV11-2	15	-	TGTGCCAGCAGCCCACTAGCGGGAGCAGGGAATGAGCAGTTCTTC	CASSPLAGAGNEQFF
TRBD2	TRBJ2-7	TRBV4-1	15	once	TGCGCCAGCAGCTCCCTGACTAGCGGGAAGGGCGAGCAGTACTTC	CASSSLTSGKGEQYF
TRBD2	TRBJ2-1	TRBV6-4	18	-	TGTGCCAGCAGTGCCGTCCCAATCATAGCGGGAGGAAACAATGAGCAGTTCTTC	CASSAVPIIAGGNNEQFF
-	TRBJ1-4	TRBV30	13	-	TGTGCCTTCCCCGACAGTACTAATGAAAAACTGTTTTTT	CAFPDSTNEKLFF
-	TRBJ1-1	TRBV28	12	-	TGTGCCAGCAGTTTCCGAGAAAGGGGGGCTTTCTTT	CASSFRERGAFF
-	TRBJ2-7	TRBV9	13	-	TGTGCCAGCAGCGTACGAGACGGTTACGAGCAGTACTTC	CASSVRDGYEQYF
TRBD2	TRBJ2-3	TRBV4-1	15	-	TGCGCCAGCAGCCAAGTCGGGACTATTACAGATACGCAGTATTTT	CASSQVGTITDTQYF
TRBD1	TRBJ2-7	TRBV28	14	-	TGTGCCAGCAGTTTCCCCCGGACAGGGGGCGAGCAGTACTTC	CASSFPRTGGEQYF
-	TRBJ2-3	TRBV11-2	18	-	TGTGCCAGCAGCTCATGGACAGACCGTCCGAGGGGGACAGATACGCAGTATTTT	CASSSWTDRPRGTDTQYF
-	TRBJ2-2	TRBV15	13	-	TGTGCCACCATGGAGGGGGCAGGCGGGGAGCTGTTTTTT	CATMEGAGGELFF
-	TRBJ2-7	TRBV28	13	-	TGTGCCAGCAGTTCCCCCGCTTGGCTTGAGCAGTACTTC	CASSSPAWLEQYF
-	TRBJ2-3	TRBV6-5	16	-	TGTGCCAGCAGTTACTCCGGACAGACGGGCACAGATACGCAGTATTTT	CASSYSGQTGTDTQYF
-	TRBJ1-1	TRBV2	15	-	TGTGCCAGCAGACCAACTGGGGCCGGGAACACTGAAGCTTTCTTT	CASRPTGAGNTEAFF
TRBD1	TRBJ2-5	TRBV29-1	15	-	TGCAGCGTTGAAGAGTGGGACAGGGGCCAAGAGACCCAGTACTTC	CSVEEWDRGQETQYF
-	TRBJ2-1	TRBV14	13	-	TGTGCCAGCAGCCAAGATCGTTATAGCGAGCAGTTCTTC	CASSQDRYSEQFF
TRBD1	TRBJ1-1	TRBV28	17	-	TGTGCCAGCAGTCAATGGGGGACAGGGAGTAGTGGTACTGAAGCTTTCTTT	CASSQWGTGSSGTEAFF
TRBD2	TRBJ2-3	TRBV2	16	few	TGTGCCAGCAGTGATGTAGCGGGAGTTTTGACAGATACGCAGTATTTT	CASSDVAGVLTDTQYF
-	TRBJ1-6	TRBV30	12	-	TGTGCCTGGAGTGTCGGGGGCGGTCCCCTCCACTTT	CAWSVGGGPLHF
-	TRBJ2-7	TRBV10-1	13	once	TGCGCCAGCAGTGATATAGGCTACAACGAGCAGTACTTC	CASSDIGYNEQYF
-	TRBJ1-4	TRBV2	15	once	TGTGCCAGCAGTGGAAGCAAGGGGAGTAATGAAAAACTGTTTTTT	CASSGSKGSNEKLFF
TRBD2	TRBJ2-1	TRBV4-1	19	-	TGCGCCAGCAGCCACATTCTAGCGGGATTCTCCCCCTCTGACAATGAGCAGTTCTTC	CASSHILAGFSPSDNEQFF
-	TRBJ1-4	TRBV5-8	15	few	TGTGCCAGCAGCTTTCAGGGGCCGAATTCGGTAAAACTGTTTTTT	CASSFQGPNSVKLFF
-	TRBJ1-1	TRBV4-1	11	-	TGCGCCAGCTCCGAGCGCACTGAAGCTTTCTTT	CASSERTEAFF
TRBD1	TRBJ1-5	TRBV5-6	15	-	TGTGCCAGCGCGCGACAGGGACAAAGCAATCAGCCCCAGCATTTT	CASARQGQSNQPQHF
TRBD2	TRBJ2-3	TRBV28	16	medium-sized	TGTGCCAGCAGTCCCTCTCCCGGGACTAGGACAGATACGCAGTATTTT	CASSPSPGTRTDTQYF
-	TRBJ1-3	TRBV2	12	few	TGTGCCAGCATCCAGGACCGGGACACCATATATTTT	CASIQDRDTIYF